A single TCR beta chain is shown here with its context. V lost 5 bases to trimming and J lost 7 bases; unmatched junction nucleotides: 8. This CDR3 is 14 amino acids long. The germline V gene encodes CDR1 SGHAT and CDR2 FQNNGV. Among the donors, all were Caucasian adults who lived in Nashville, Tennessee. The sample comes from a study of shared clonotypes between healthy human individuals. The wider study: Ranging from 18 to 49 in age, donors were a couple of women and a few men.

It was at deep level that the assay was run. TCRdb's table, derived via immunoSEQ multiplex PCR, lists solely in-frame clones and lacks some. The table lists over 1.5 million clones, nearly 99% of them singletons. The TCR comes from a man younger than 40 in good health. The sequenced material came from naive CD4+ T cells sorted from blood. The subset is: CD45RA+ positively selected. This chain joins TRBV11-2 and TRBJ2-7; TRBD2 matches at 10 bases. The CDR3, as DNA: TGTGCCAGCAGCATACTAGCGGGGCCTTGGGAGCAGTACTTC. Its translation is CASSILAGPWEQYF.